Listed here is a single T cell receptor (beta chain). Antigen: not known. This beta chain appears as a stray read in a library generated for alpha chains; its size is not informative. TCRdb called the 5' RACE reads again in MiXCR, with one record for every CDR3 protein. Among approximately 2,700 distinct CDR3 sequences listed, less than 65% were seen once. This specimen belongs to a study of spatial heterogeneity in lung cancer. Background on the study: Alpha-chain sequences were consistently detected less often than beta-chain sequences.

Sample time point: sample taken at primary tumor resection. The roughly 66 donors had untreated early-stage non-small cell lung cancer. Whole RNA came from tumor, nontumor lung or frozen PBMC and was sequenced without being sorted. The ends were cut back, 4 bases at V and 12 bases at J, with 13 bases in the middle. Germline CDR1 is SGHTA and CDR2 is FQGNSA. This CDR3 is built from 13 residues. Overall study findings and caveats: Ubiquitous and regional expanded TCR counts tracked ubiquitous and regional nonsynonymous mutations, respectively. In tumors, expanded intratumoral alpha and beta TCR counts tracked mutation counts.

The source was lung tumor tissue, collected at surgery. This sequence was found in a male donor with early-stage non-small cell lung cancer. The genes are TRBV7-2 and TRBJ1-6; TRBD1 might be the D (5 bases). The CDR3 nucleotides read TGTGCCAGCAGCTCACGGGACGCCGGACCCCTCCACTTT. Translated, it gives CASSSRDAGPLHF.